The present entry profiles one T cell receptor beta chain with its context. Its antigen is undetermined. The data originate from a study of beta chain features in type 1 diabetes. Study background: The examined sorted cells totaled approximately 100 million across samples.

Germline V gene lookup returns CDR1 SQVTM and CDR2 ANQGSEA. The CDR3 sequence is 13 residues long. Trimming cost V 1 base and J 10 bases, with 11 bases left between them. Sorting based on CD45RO/CCR7/CD25/CD127/CD95/CD27 separated CD4+ naive, central memory, regulatory and stem cell-like memory cells. Study observations and caveats: In all four CD4+ subsets, TCRB CDR3 length was significantly, moderately reduced in type 1 diabetes. Reduced insertions and increased deletions marked VDJ junctions in type 1 diabetes patients.

Expressed TCRB transcripts were sequenced because the isolated RNA had all been reverse transcribed beforehand. Sequencing was performed with immunoSEQ multiplex PCR; in TCRdb, only in-frame clones are kept and a portion is missing. This sample has under 150,000 clones; about 18% occur once, and the top ten carry 2.6%. The sample taken for sequencing was central memory CD4+ T cells from blood. The V and J genes are TRBV29-1 and TRBJ1-6; D unclear. The receptor's source is a man between 18 and 35 years old with type 1 diabetes. The CDR3 region has the DNA TGCAGCGTTGAAGTACAGCCGGGATCACCCCTCCACTTT. It specifies CSVEVQPGSPLHF.